The next 30 T cell receptor beta chains were all read from a single sample in a study of blood T cells in healthy people across ages. The use of a sample-barcoded 5' primer and a J-beta primer mix characterized a second PCR of about 6 to 11 cycles. MiXCR, run by TCRdb on the 5' RACE reads, gives a single entry per CDR3 protein. The sample lists 1.5 million to 2 million distinct CDR3 sequences; about 39% were seen once. Sequencing was carried out using blood. The receptors here all came from a human donor in good health.

The chain has TRBV7-2 and TRBJ1-6, with unresolved D. This CDR3 region has 16 residues. CDR1 and CDR2 from the germline V gene are SGHTA and FQGNSA. Trimming removed 5 bases from V and 8 bases from J, with 19 bases in between. CDR3 sequence reads: CASSPGSDGIYSPLHF. The CDR3 DNA reads TGTGCCAGCAGCCCTGGATCCGACGGGATATATTCACCCCTCCACTTT. Supplemented by reference TRBV7-2 and TRBJ1-6, the full variable domain reads GAGVSQSPSNKVTEKGKDVELRCDPISGHTALYWYRQSLGQGLEFLIYFQGNSAPDKSGLPSDRFSAERTGGSVSTLTIQRTQQEDSAVYLCASSPGSDGIYSPLHFGNGTRLTVT.

This clonotype was counted only a few times. This chain links TRBV12-3 or TRBV12-4 with TRBJ2-7; 11 nucleotides line up with TRBD2. The CDR3 loop spans 15 amino acids. V shed 5 bases, J shed 3 bases, and the junction held 6 bases outside the gene matches. CDR3 nucleotide sequence: TGTGCCAGCAGTGCCCCTAGCGGGGGGATCTACGAGCAGTACTTC. Translation: CASSAPSGGIYEQYF.

This clonotype was detected a few times. The rearrangement uses TRBV6-2 or TRBV6-3 and TRBJ1-5; D perhaps matches TRBD1 (6 bases). Germline assignment: CDR1 MNHEY and CDR2 SVGEGT. This CDR3 has 14 amino acids. V was cut by 7 bases and J by 0 bases, with 10 bases left in between. CDR3 region: CASKGGFSNQPQHF. The CDR3 bases are TGTGCCAGCAAAGGGGGATTTAGCAATCAGCCCCAGCATTTT.

This clonotype appeared a few times. The chain carries TRBV28 and TRBJ1-2; D remains unclear. The CDR3 totals 13 residues. From germline, CDR1 is MDHEN and CDR2 SYDVKM. Trimming removed 5 bases from V and 8 bases from J, with 15 bases in between. CDR3 sequence reads: CASSLPTADGYTF. The CDR3 bases are TGTGCCAGCAGTCTACCGACGGCCGACGGCTACACCTTC.

This clonotype occurred a few times. The chain carries TRBV5-5 and TRBJ1-1; 9 bases align to TRBD1. The CDR3 extends over 16 amino acids. V trimming: 3 bases; J trimming: 3 bases; junction bases outside the gene matches: 9. CDR1 and CDR2 from the germline V gene are SGHKS and YYEKEE (reference sequence). The CDR3 nucleotides are TGTGCCAGCAGCTACACTCCGGGACAGGGCTACACTGAAGCTTTCTTT. Residues: CASSYTPGQGYTEAFF.

This chain joins TRBV29-1 and TRBJ1-1; no firm D call. Trimming shortened V by 1 base and J by 4 bases, and 10 bases separated the two germline ends. The CDR3 runs 13 residues. Germline CDR1 SQVTM, CDR2 ANQGSEA. CDR3 nucleotide sequence: TGCAGCGTTGAAGTTATTTTGGGCACTGAAGCTTTCTTT. Translating it yields CSVEVILGTEAFF.

This chain links TRBV20-1 with TRBJ1-5; possible D gene TRBD1, 5 bases. This CDR3 has 12 residues. Germline CDR1 is DFQATT and CDR2 is SNEGSKA (reference sequence). V gave up 6 bases and J gave up 7 bases, with 13 bases separating them. The CDR3 sequence: CSANPGRQPQHF. CDR3 nucleotides: TGCAGTGCCAACCCAGGGCGGCAGCCCCAGCATTTT.

This clonotype has more than one count but fewer than ten. The chain uses TRBV6-2 or TRBV6-3 and TRBJ1-1; D call uncertain. Trimming removed 6 bases at V and 2 bases at J, with 19 bases between. From germline, CDR1 is MNHEY and CDR2 SVGEGT. The length of the CDR3 is 16 residues. CDR3 residues: CASSLPAGRLNTEAFF. Written as DNA, the CDR3 is TGTGCCAGCAGCCTCCCGGCGGGCAGATTAAACACTGAAGCTTTCTTT.

This chain connects TRBV4-3 to TRBJ2-1; D not certain. In germline, CDR1 is LGHNA, CDR2 YSLEER. V lost 0 bases, J lost 6 bases, and 12 bases lay in between. This CDR3 region has 15 residues. The CDR3 is CASSQDLSLFNEQFF. DNA of the CDR3: TGCGCCAGCAGCCAAGATCTAAGTCTCTTCAATGAGCAGTTCTTC.

The genes are TRBV7-2 and TRBJ2-1; D unclear. The V gene lost 5 bases and the J gene lost 5 bases, with 10 bases spanning the gap. CDR1 is SGHTA and CDR2 is FQGNSA in the germline V gene. This CDR3 is built from 13 residues. The CDR3 nucleotides are TGTGCCAGCAGCAGGGCTACCCACAATGAGCAGTTCTTC. Amino acid sequence: CASSRATHNEQFF.

The sample holds many counts of this clonotype. The gene calls are TRBV12-3 or TRBV12-4 and TRBJ2-5; maybe TRBD2 (7 bases). V lost 6 bases to trimming and J lost 5 bases, with 19 bases between them. CDR3 size: 15 residues. The CDR3, as DNA: TGTGCCAGCAGGGAGCCGGGGGGCCCGCGGGAGACCCAGTACTTC. Translation: CASREPGGPRETQYF.

V gene TRBV5-1 combines with J gene TRBJ2-7, with TRBD2 matching 7 bases. Looked up from germline, CDR1 is SGHRS and CDR2 is YFSETQ. The CDR3 extends over 16 amino acids. V lost 4 bases to trimming and J lost 3 bases; unmatched junction nucleotides: 13. The CDR3 loop reads CASSLGPGLRSYEQYF. CDR3 DNA sequence: TGCGCCAGCAGCCTGGGACCGGGACTACGAAGCTACGAGCAGTACTTC.

This clonotype was counted a single time. The chain carries TRBV9 and TRBJ1-6; D gene uncertain. This CDR3 has 14 residues. The V and J ends lost 0 bases and 8 bases respectively, with 9 bases between them. Germline values: CDR1 SGDLS, CDR2 YYNGEE. The chain's CDR3 is CASSVEGGDSPLHF. The CDR3 DNA reads as TGTGCCAGCAGCGTAGAAGGCGGAGATTCACCCCTCCACTTT. Variable domain in full (rest from reference TRBV9 and TRBJ1-6): DSGVTQTPKHLITATGQRVTLRCSPRSGDLSVYWYQQSLDQGLQFLIQYYNGEERAKGNILERFSAQQFPDLHSELNLSSLELGDSALYFCASSVEGGDSPLHFGNGTRLTVT.

This clonotype was detected ten times or more. The gene calls are TRBV2 and TRBJ1-1; D might be TRBD1 (5 bases). V lost 6 bases to trimming and J lost 1 base, with 9 bases between them. CDR3 length equals 13 residues. Germline lookup yields CDR1 SNHLY and CDR2 FYNNEI. The CDR3 coding sequence is TGTGCCAGCAGGACAGATTCGAACACTGAAGCTTTCTTT. The encoded protein is CASRTDSNTEAFF.

This rearrangement joins TRBV2 to TRBJ1-1; D possibly corresponds to TRBD1 (5 bases). The germline V gene has CDR1 SNHLY and CDR2 FYNNEI. V dropped 3 bases and J dropped 0 bases, with 14 bases sitting between them. The CDR3 contains 16 residues. The CDR3 reads CASSELWGSLNTEAFF. CDR3 DNA: TGTGCCAGCAGTGAGCTATGGGGGTCTTTGAACACTGAAGCTTTCTTT. The variable domain in full, completed from reference TRBV2 and TRBJ1-1, reads EPEVTQTPSHQVTQMGQEVILRCVPISNHLYFYWYRQILGQKVEFLVSFYNNEISEKSEIFDDQFSVERPDGSNFTLKIRSTKLEDSAMYFCASSELWGSLNTEAFFGQGTRLTVV.

The CDR3 DNA reads TGTGCCAGCAGCTCCCCCCAAGCGGGGGCCAGCACAGATACGCAGTATTTT. Protein: CASSSPQAGASTDTQYF. V usage is TRBV11-3 and J usage is TRBJ2-3; 8 bases match TRBD2. Germline values: CDR1 SGHNT, CDR2 YENEEA. V lost 4 bases to trimming and J lost 0 bases; unmatched junction nucleotides: 9. The CDR3 has 17 amino acids.

The J gene is TRBJ2-1, the V gene TRBV12-3 or TRBV12-4, with 7 bases aligning to TRBD2. The CDR3 totals 15 residues. The V segment lost 5 bases and the J segment 4 bases; nucleotides outside the gene matches: 8. The CDR3 loop reads CASSAGSGVYNEQFF. The CDR3 DNA is TGTGCCAGCAGTGCCGGGAGCGGGGTATACAATGAGCAGTTCTTC.

The rearrangement uses TRBV20-1 and TRBJ2-1; D is perhaps TRBD1 or TRBD2 (6 bases each). With 0 bases removed from V and 7 bases from J, the gap between germline ends came to 13 bases. The CDR3 is made up of 14 amino acids. In germline, CDR1 is DFQATT, CDR2 SNEGSKA (reference sequence). CDR3 sequence (DNA): TGCAGTGCTAGAGACCTGAGGGGGGATAATGAGCAGTTCTTC. This translates into CSARDLRGDNEQFF.

This chain links TRBV4-2 with TRBJ2-1; 8 bases align to TRBD2. This CDR3 comprises 16 residues. After removal of 4 bases from V and 3 bases from J, the junction contained 8 bases not matched to a gene. CDR1 LGHNA and CDR2 YNFKEQ come from the germline V gene. CDR3 coding DNA: TGTGCCAGCAGCCTGGCGGGGGGAGAACTCTACAATGAGCAGTTCTTC. It is translated as CASSLAGGELYNEQFF.

This clonotype was counted only a few times. V usage is TRBV29-1 and J usage is TRBJ2-1, with 9 bases aligning to TRBD1. This CDR3 region has 14 residues. Germline V gene sequence: CDR1 SQVTM, CDR2 ANQGSEA. The junction had 8 bases not matched to a gene; V was cut back by 5 bases and J by 6 bases. CDR3 DNA: TGCAGCGTTATTCCGGGACAGGGCTTCAATGAGCAGTTCTTC. Protein sequence: CSVIPGQGFNEQFF.

This clonotype came up a few times. V and J are TRBV15 and TRBJ1-1, with TRBD1 matching over 8 bases. The CDR3 covers 14 residues. The J segment lost 9 bases and the V segment lost 0 bases, leaving 6 bases of the junction unmatched. Germline CDR1 reads LNHNV; CDR2 reads YYDKDF (reference sequence). CDR3 in DNA: TGTGCCACCAGCAGAGATCCCAGGGGGCTTAAAGCTTTCTTT. It encodes CATSRDPRGLKAFF.

The chain is built from TRBV7-9 and TRBJ2-1, with 7 bases that match TRBD2. The germline V gene encodes CDR1 SEHNR and CDR2 FQNEAQ (reference sequence). V gave up 5 bases and J gave up 2 bases; unmatched junction bases: 15. The CDR3 has 18 amino acids. CDR3 residues: CASSPWGSGGSPYNEQFF. Written as DNA, the CDR3 is TGTGCCAGCAGCCCCTGGGGTTCCGGGGGGAGCCCCTACAATGAGCAGTTCTTC. Combining the CDR3 with reference TRBV7-9 and TRBJ2-1 gives the whole variable domain DTGVSQNPRHKITKRGQNVTFRCDPISEHNRLYWYRQTLGQGPEFLTYFQNEAQLEKSRLLSDRFSAERPKGSFSTLEIQRTEQGDSAMYLCASSPWGSGGSPYNEQFFGPGTRLTVL.

The V call is TRBV20-1, the J call TRBJ2-5; 9 bases agree with TRBD1. Germline V lookup: CDR1 DFQATT, CDR2 SNEGSKA (reference sequence). This CDR3 has 15 residues. V gave up 0 bases and J gave up 5 bases; unmatched junction bases: 7. CDR3 nucleotide sequence: TGCAGTGCTAGAGAGTGGGACAGGGTCGGGGAGACCCAGTACTTC. Its translation is CSAREWDRVGETQYF.

This clonotype appeared many times. The chain is built from TRBV5-1 and TRBJ1-2; TRBD1 agrees at 8 bases. The CDR3 has 13 amino acids. In germline, CDR1 is SGHRS, CDR2 YFSETQ. With V trimmed by 6 bases and J by 5 bases, 6 bases remained unmatched. This chain's CDR3 is CASTGGFGYGYTF. The CDR3 nucleotides read TGCGCCAGCACAGGGGGCTTCGGGTATGGCTACACCTTC.

In this sample, this clonotype turned up a few times. The rearrangement uses TRBV7-9 and TRBJ2-5, with D perhaps matching TRBD1 (6 bases). The CDR3 is 12 amino acids. V lost 6 bases to trimming and J lost 5 bases, with 10 bases between them. Germline V gene sequence: CDR1 SEHNR, CDR2 FQNEAQ (reference sequence). CDR3 amino acids: CASSTQGETQYF. CDR3 bases: TGTGCCAGCAGTACCCAGGGGGAGACCCAGTACTTC.

The V gene is TRBV5-1, the J gene TRBJ2-3; no reliable D call. Germline CDR1 is SGHRS and CDR2 is YFSETQ. V lost 4 bases to trimming and J lost 1 base, with 10 bases between them. The CDR3 runs 14 residues. The CDR3 spells CASSVTQGTDTQYF. The CDR3 DNA reads as TGCGCCAGCAGCGTGACTCAGGGCACAGATACGCAGTATTTT.

This clonotype was seen at least ten times. The V gene is TRBV7-3, the J gene TRBJ2-6; TRBD1 or TRBD2 may be the D gene (5 bases each). The V gene's germline CDR1 is SGHTA and CDR2 FQGTGA. This CDR3 is 16 amino acids long. V gave up 4 bases and J gave up 1 base, with 11 bases separating them. The CDR3 coding sequence is TGTGCCAGCAGCTCGGGGCCAGCTTCTGGGGCCAACGTCCTGACTTTC. The encoded protein is CASSSGPASGANVLTF.

V and J are TRBV20-1 and TRBJ1-2; tentatively, D is TRBD1 (6 bases). The CDR3 is 15 residues long. Trimming shortened V by 6 bases and J by 4 bases, and 21 bases separated the two germline ends. Germline V lookup: CDR1 DFQATT, CDR2 SNEGSKA (reference sequence). CDR3 residues: CSAGGPIQGGYGYTF. In DNA, the CDR3 is TGCAGTGCCGGAGGACCTATACAGGGAGGCTATGGCTACACCTTC.

Worth noting for this clonotype: At one end the junction does not follow the germline gene, possibly because of a read error. The chain combines TRBV20-1 with TRBJ2-5; D might be TRBD1 (6 bases). CDR1 and CDR2 (germline): DFQATT, SNEGSKA (reference sequence). CDR3 length: 14 amino acids. The CDR3 region has the DNA TGCAGTGCTAGAGGGACAGAATCCCAAGGGACCCAGTACTTC. Protein: CSARGTESQGTQYF.

The chain links TRBV5-1 to TRBJ2-4; 8 bases are shared with TRBD1. Germline V gives CDR1 SGHRS, CDR2 YFSETQ. The CDR3 runs 14 residues. Losses at the gene ends were 7 bases for V and 6 bases for J; bases not matched to a gene: 9. This chain's CDR3 is CASRKTGQGNIQYF. As DNA, the CDR3 is TGCGCCAGCCGCAAAACTGGACAGGGAAACATTCAGTACTTC.